What follows are 26 T cell receptor beta chains derived from one specimen sequenced in a study of CD8 T cells in ankylosing spondylitis (dated by TCRdb to about 2017). Libraries were built with 5' RACE. Sequenced using an Illumina HiSeq 2500. The raw public data were reprocessed by TCRdb itself: fastp quality trimming at Q25, MiXCR clonotype calling, in-frame beta chains only. Duplicate CDR3 protein sequences are folded into a single record with the most common DNA and genes. For this sample the table gives 250,000 or so distinct CDR3 sequences, of which 15% to 20% were detected only once. Roughly a third of the sample is held by the ten biggest clonotypes. The sequencing sample was made of blood, either unsorted or a sorted T cell fraction (not recorded which). These TCRs come from a male donor with ankylosing spondylitis or in good health (not recorded which).

This clonotype came up a few times. Germline and junction disagree at one end, which may indicate a read error. The chain carries TRBV2 and TRBJ2-3, with D maybe TRBD2 (6 bases). This CDR3 is 14 amino acids long. The germline V gene has CDR1 SNHLY and CDR2 FYNNEI. DNA for the CDR3: TGTGCCAGCAGTGGTCTTACTAGCAGAGATACGCAGTATTTT. It specifies CASSGLTSRDTQYF.

This clonotype was seen a handful of times. The chain employs TRBV7-6 and TRBJ2-3; D is undetermined. Germline V lookup: CDR1 SGHVS, CDR2 FNYEAQ. With 5 bases removed from V and 1 base from J, the gap between germline ends came to 10 bases. There are 14 residues in the CDR3. CDR3 in amino acids: CASSLTTRTDTQYF. As DNA, the CDR3 is TGTGCCAGCAGCCTTACGACACGCACAGATACGCAGTATTTT.

This clonotype was seen a few times. The chain has TRBV5-6 and TRBJ2-1; a possible D gene is TRBD1 (5 bases). Germline CDR1 and CDR2: SGHDT and YYEEEE. The CDR3 has 11 amino acids. V was cut by 7 bases and J by 4 bases, with 6 bases left in between. In nucleotides, the CDR3 is TGTGCCAGCGGGGCTTACAATGAGCAGTTCTTC. Amino acids: CASGAYNEQFF.

As DNA, the CDR3 is TGCGCCAGCAGCCAATTCGGGAGCGGTTCCTACGAGCAGTACTTC. The encoded protein is CASSQFGSGSYEQYF. The rearrangement links TRBV4-1 to TRBJ2-7; D perhaps matches TRBD2 (6 bases). CDR1 and CDR2 from the germline V gene are MGHRA and YSYEKL. The CDR3 runs 15 residues. The ends were cut back, 2 bases at V and 1 base at J, with 12 bases in the middle.

The J gene is TRBJ2-2, the V gene TRBV29-1; 8 bases map to TRBD2. V was pared by 3 bases and J by 1 base, with 4 bases of the junction left unmatched. Germline-derived CDR1 and CDR2 are SQVTM and ANQGSEA. The CDR3 totals 15 residues. The CDR3 bases are TGCAGCGTTGAGAGAGCGGGAGTGAACACCGGGGAGCTGTTTTTT. This encodes CSVERAGVNTGELFF.

This chain links TRBV7-9 with TRBJ2-3, with 9 bases aligning to TRBD1. The CDR3 is 15 residues long. Trimming took 4 bases from V and 2 from J; bases not matched to a gene: 4. Germline-derived CDR1 and CDR2 are SEHNR and FQNEAQ (reference sequence). The CDR3 loop reads CASSWRDRDTDTQYF. The CDR3 DNA is TGTGCCAGCAGCTGGAGGGACAGGGACACAGATACGCAGTATTTT. The full variable domain, with the rest looked up from reference TRBV7-9 and TRBJ2-3, is DTGVSQNPRHKITKRGQNVTFRCDPISEHNRLYWYRQTLGQGPEFLTYFQNEAQLEKSRLLSDRFSAERPKGSFSTLEIQRTEQGDSAMYLCASSWRDRDTDTQYFGPGTRLTVL.

This clonotype was picked up many times. The chain carries TRBV4-3 and TRBJ2-7, with D perhaps TRBD1 or TRBD2 (5 bases each). V was cut by 0 bases and J by 4 bases, with 16 bases left in between. CDR3 length equals 16 residues. Germline-derived CDR1 and CDR2 are LGHNA and YSLEER. The CDR3 DNA sequence: TGCGCCAGCAGCCAAGAGACGGGGTCTTGGGGGTACGAGCAGTACTTC. Translation: CASSQETGSWGYEQYF.

The V call is TRBV5-1, the J call TRBJ2-1, with 15 nucleotides matching TRBD2. Looked up from germline, CDR1 is SGHRS and CDR2 is YFSETQ. This CDR3 region has 19 residues. V lost 4 bases to trimming and J lost 7 bases; unmatched junction nucleotides: 15. CDR3: CASSPAPGLAGGPGNEQFF. CDR3 sequence (DNA): TGCGCCAGCAGCCCAGCCCCAGGACTAGCGGGAGGGCCGGGAAATGAGCAGTTCTTC.

The V call is TRBV4-2, the J call TRBJ1-5; no reliable D call. V gave up 3 bases and J gave up 3 bases, with 18 bases separating them. The length of the CDR3 is 17 residues. CDR1 is LGHNA and CDR2 is YNFKEQ in the germline V gene. CDR3 residues: CASSQTPGVDPNQPQHF. In nucleotides, the CDR3 is TGTGCCAGCAGCCAGACCCCCGGTGTAGACCCCAATCAGCCCCAGCATTTT.

The rearrangement joins TRBV7-9 to TRBJ2-1, with D unresolved. CDR1 SEHNR and CDR2 FQNEAQ come from the germline V gene (reference sequence). This CDR3 is built from 17 residues. Trimming left V 0 bases short and J 0 bases short, with 12 bases between. This chain's CDR3 is CASSLAPLRISYNEQFF. Here the CDR3 DNA reads TGTGCCAGCAGCTTAGCGCCGCTCCGCATCTCCTACAATGAGCAGTTCTTC.

This rearrangement joins TRBV5-6 to TRBJ2-3; a weak D match, TRBD1 (6 bases). This CDR3 contains 15 residues. CDR1 is SGHDT, CDR2 YYEEEE, per germline. V gave up 0 bases and J gave up 2 bases, with 10 bases separating them. The CDR3 loop is CASSLDRELTDTQYF. DNA for the CDR3: TGTGCCAGCAGCTTGGACAGGGAACTCACAGATACGCAGTATTTT.

The rearrangement uses TRBV11-2 and TRBJ2-7, with a tentative D call TRBD1 (6 bases). The CDR3 is made up of 14 amino acids. The germline CDR1 and CDR2 sequences are SGHAT and FQNNGV. The V end was cut by 3 bases, the J end by 3 bases, with 12 bases between. The CDR3 region is CASSFQQGNYEQYF. CDR3 DNA sequence: TGTGCCAGCAGCTTTCAACAGGGTAACTACGAGCAGTACTTC.

The table lists this clonotype with many counts. The V gene is TRBV6-5, the J gene TRBJ2-5, with 11 bases lining up with TRBD2. This CDR3 has 15 residues. From germline, CDR1 is MNHEY and CDR2 SVGAGI. Trimming at V came to 8 bases and at J to 5 bases, leaving 10 bases not matched to a gene. CDR3 nucleotide sequence: TGTGCCAGCGGATACACTAGCGGGAGCGCGGAGACCCAGTACTTC. Encoded protein: CASGYTSGSAETQYF.

The V and J genes are TRBV5-4 and TRBJ2-7; TRBD1 agrees at 8 bases. CDR1 SGHNT and CDR2 YYREEE come from the germline V gene (reference sequence). V dropped 4 bases and J dropped 3; count of bases not matched to a gene: 6. The CDR3 length is 14 residues. CDR3 protein: CASSETTGDYEQYF. For the CDR3, the DNA is TGTGCCAGCAGCGAAACGACAGGGGACTACGAGCAGTACTTC. Using reference TRBV5-4 and TRBJ2-7 for the parts outside the CDR3, the full variable domain is ETGVTQSPTHLIKTRGQQVTLRCSSQSGHNTVSWYQQALGQGPQFIFQYYREEENGRGNFPPRFSGLQFPNYSSELNVNALELDDSALYLCASSETTGDYEQYFGPGTRLTVT.

The chain carries TRBV29-1 and TRBJ2-1, with D unclear. The CDR3 contains 14 residues. V lost 3 bases and J lost 0, with 9 bases in between. CDR1 SQVTM and CDR2 ANQGSEA come from the germline V gene. The CDR3 nucleotides are TGCAGCGTTGATTGGGCCAGCTCCTACAATGAGCAGTTCTTC. Encoded protein: CSVDWASSYNEQFF.

This clonotype was seen only a few times. This chain links TRBV29-1 with TRBJ1-1; D possibly corresponds to TRBD1 (5 bases). CDR3 length: 14 amino acids. The germline V gene has CDR1 SQVTM and CDR2 ANQGSEA. V lost 0 bases and J lost 10, with 18 bases in between. The CDR3 loop is CSVEDLGPFGAAFF. CDR3 bases: TGCAGCGTTGAAGATCTTGGTCCATTCGGGGCAGCTTTCTTT. Looking up the rest from reference TRBV29-1 and TRBJ1-1 gives the full variable domain: SAVISQKPSRDICQRGTSLTIQCQVDSQVTMMFWYRQQPGQSLTLIATANQGSEATYESGFVIDKFPISRPNLTFSTLTVSNMSPEDSSIYLCSVEDLGPFGAAFFGQGTRLTVV.

In this sample, this clonotype turned up a few times. CDR3 coding DNA: TGCAGCGTTGAGGGCGAAGGAACATACGAGCAGTACTTC. Its translation is CSVEGEGTYEQYF. The gene calls are TRBV29-1 and TRBJ2-7; D gene unclear. The ends were cut back, 3 bases at V and 4 bases at J, with 13 bases in the middle. Germline CDR1 reads SQVTM; CDR2 reads ANQGSEA. The CDR3 has 13 amino acids.

This clonotype was observed many times. The chain has TRBV12-3 or TRBV12-4 and TRBJ2-7; no clear D. The CDR3 loop spans 13 amino acids. V lost 4 bases and J 1 base, leaving 8 bases between the germline ends. The CDR3 loop is CASSSGLSYEQYF. The CDR3 DNA reads TGTGCCAGCAGTTCCGGGCTATCCTACGAGCAGTACTTC.

This chain joins TRBV7-9 and TRBJ1-2, with D hard to call. Trimming pared 3 bases from V and 2 bases from J, leaving 13 bases between. This CDR3 is built from 15 residues. Per the germline V gene, CDR1 is SEHNR and CDR2 is FQNEAQ (reference sequence). CDR3 sequence: CASSFPPLGNYGYTF. The CDR3 DNA follows: TGTGCCAGCAGCTTCCCGCCCCTCGGAAACTATGGCTACACCTTC.

This clonotype came up many times. V is TRBV9 and J is TRBJ1-6, with D hard to call. The V gene's germline CDR1 is SGDLS and CDR2 YYNGEE. The CDR3 runs to 12 residues. V lost 3 bases and J 8 bases, leaving 6 bases between the germline ends. The CDR3 region has the DNA TGTGCCAGCAGCGGGGAGTATTCACCCCTCCACTTT. Residues: CASSGEYSPLHF.

The chain carries TRBV29-1 and TRBJ2-7; D may be TRBD1 (6 bases). This CDR3 has 11 residues. V lost 6 bases to trimming and J lost 3 bases, with 9 bases between them. Germline CDR1 is SQVTM and CDR2 is ANQGSEA. DNA of the CDR3: TGCAGCGTCAAACAGGGCTACGAGCAGTACTTC. Its protein is CSVKQGYEQYF.

The V call is TRBV12-3 or TRBV12-4, the J call TRBJ2-2; 7 bases are a match to TRBD1. The CDR3 is 15 amino acids. J gave up 4 bases and V 5 bases, and 7 bases lay outside the gene matches. In nucleotides, the CDR3 is TGTGCCAGCAGTAACCGGGACAGACTCACCGGGGAGCTGTTTTTT. The encoded protein is CASSNRDRLTGELFF.

This clonotype has only a few counts. The CDR3 region has the DNA TGTGCCAGCAGCTTTAGGCCCGGGGCCAACGTCCTGACTTTC. Its protein product is CASSFRPGANVLTF. The J gene is TRBJ2-6, the V gene TRBV7-9; D not resolved. The CDR3 is made up of 14 amino acids. Between the trimmed V and J ends, which lost 3 bases and 4 bases, there was a span of 7 bases. Looked up from germline, CDR1 is SEHNR and CDR2 is FQNEAQ (reference sequence).

This clonotype was observed a handful of times. This sequence joins TRBV20-1 and TRBJ1-2; D possibly corresponds to TRBD1 (5 bases). The CDR3 extends over 14 amino acids. V lost 2 bases and J 4 bases, leaving 14 bases between the germline ends. CDR1 and CDR2 from the germline V gene are DFQATT and SNEGSKA (reference sequence). The CDR3 spells CSARSAQVSYGYTF. CDR3 in DNA: TGCAGTGCTAGATCCGCACAGGTTTCCTATGGCTACACCTTC.

This clonotype was seen a handful of times. The rearrangement links TRBV20-1 to TRBJ1-6, with TRBD1 matching 7 bases. Germline assignment: CDR1 DFQATT and CDR2 SNEGSKA (reference sequence). Unmatched junction bases numbered 12, after V lost 0 bases and J lost 7 bases. The CDR3 runs 17 residues. Written as DNA, the CDR3 is TGCAGTGCTAGAGAGAGCGCCAGACAGGGTGGCAATTCACCCCTCCACTTT. Encoded protein: CSARESARQGGNSPLHF.

The chain is built from TRBV7-8 and TRBJ2-3; 7 nucleotides align to TRBD1. V trimming: 4 bases; J trimming: 3 bases; junction bases outside the gene matches: 10. Germline V lookup: CDR1 SGHVS, CDR2 FQNEAQ. This CDR3 has 16 amino acids. CDR3 amino acids: CASSSRRGQGTDTQYF. DNA of the CDR3: TGTGCCAGCAGCTCCCGAAGGGGGCAAGGGACAGATACGCAGTATTTT. Full variable domain (outside the CDR3, taken from reference TRBV7-8 and TRBJ2-3): GAGVSQSPRYKVAKRGQDVALRCDPISGHVSLFWYQQALGQGPEFLTYFQNEAQLDKSGLPSDRFFAERPEGSVSTLKIQRTQQEDSAVYLCASSSRRGQGTDTQYFGPGTRLTVL.